One sample yielded the 27 T cell receptor beta chains listed below, sequenced in a study of post-analysis software for immune sequencing data. No antigens are known for them. General study results and limits: There were about 5 TRBV segments more frequent in patients than controls, and TRBV5-6, TRBV5-1 and TRBV20-1 were among them.

TCR beta cDNA libraries had unique molecular identifiers. TCRdb redid the calling of the PCR reads with MiXCR, one entry per CDR3 protein. The data contain around 500,000 distinct CDR3 sequences, around a third of them singletons. Material: blood. These receptors all come from a girl aged 2 to 17 with multiple sclerosis.

This clonotype has only one observation. The V and J genes are TRBV7-9 and TRBJ2-3, with D hard to call. This CDR3 is built from 14 residues. With 5 bases removed from V and 1 base from J, the gap between germline ends came to 10 bases. Germline-derived CDR1 and CDR2 are SEHNR and FQNEAQ (reference sequence). The CDR3 sequence: CASSLLPRTDTQYF. In DNA, the CDR3 is TGTGCCAGCAGCCTACTCCCTCGCACAGATACGCAGTATTTT.

This clonotype was observed a handful of times. The chain couples TRBV12-3 or TRBV12-4 to TRBJ2-5; 7 nucleotides agree with TRBD1. V lost 5 bases and J lost 5; bases outside the gene matches: 8. The CDR3 spans 14 residues. This chain's CDR3 is CASSLDRVTETQYF. In DNA, the CDR3 is TGTGCCAGCAGTCTCGACAGGGTTACCGAGACCCAGTACTTC.

J is TRBJ1-2 and V is TRBV29-1; a possible D gene is TRBD1 (6 bases). Looked up from germline, CDR1 is SQVTM and CDR2 is ANQGSEA. This CDR3 has 13 amino acids. Trimming pared 4 bases from V and 2 bases from J, leaving 11 bases between. The CDR3: CSVAAQGNYGYTF. DNA for the CDR3: TGCAGCGTTGCGGCCCAGGGGAACTATGGCTACACCTTC. The variable domain in full, with the rest retrieved from reference TRBV29-1 and TRBJ1-2, is SAVISQKPSRDICQRGTSLTIQCQVDSQVTMMFWYRQQPGQSLTLIATANQGSEATYESGFVIDKFPISRPNLTFSTLTVSNMSPEDSSIYLCSVAAQGNYGYTFGSGTRLTVV.

This clonotype was picked up a small number of times. The genes are TRBV20-1 and TRBJ2-1; TRBD1 aligns across 9 bases. CDR1 is DFQATT and CDR2 is SNEGSKA in the germline V gene (reference sequence). V was clipped by 4 bases and J by 8 bases; unmatched bases: 9. CDR3 length equals 14 residues. The CDR3 protein is CSAIPGQGLDEQFF. CDR3 nucleotide sequence: TGCAGTGCTATTCCGGGACAGGGTTTGGATGAGCAGTTCTTC.

V gene TRBV4-1 combines with J gene TRBJ2-7; D possibly corresponds to TRBD2 (5 bases). The CDR3 sequence is 12 residues long. V was trimmed by 8 bases and J by 3 bases, leaving 11 bases between them. Looked up from germline, CDR1 is MGHRA and CDR2 is YSYEKL. CDR3 in amino acids: CASHGKSYEQYF. CDR3 nucleotides: TGCGCCAGCCACGGGAAAAGCTACGAGCAGTACTTC.

This clonotype was detected only a few times. The chain has TRBV5-1 and TRBJ2-7; D possibly corresponds to TRBD2 (6 bases). The last part of the DNA fits TRBJ2-5 better; the J call may be wrong. Germline assignment: CDR1 SGHRS and CDR2 YFSETQ. The CDR3 loop spans 16 amino acids. The CDR3 DNA reads as TGCGCCAGCAGCGGGAGGACACGAAACTTACAAGAGACCCAGTACTTC. Amino acid sequence: CASSGRTRNLQETQYF.

This clonotype showed up just a few times. This chain uses TRBV3-1 with TRBJ2-5, with D maybe TRBD1 (6 bases). Germline V lookup: CDR1 LGHDT, CDR2 YNNKEL (reference sequence). V gave up 2 bases and J gave up 2 bases, with 27 bases separating them. The CDR3 is 20 residues long. CDR3 DNA sequence: TGTGCCAGCAGCCAAATTCCCCGCCCGGGACACCGTACATTACAAGAGACCCAGTACTTC. It encodes CASSQIPRPGHRTLQETQYF.

This clonotype was detected only a few times. The CDR3 region is CASSSDSDADQETQYF. The CDR3, as DNA: TGTGCCAGCAGTTCAGACTCTGATGCCGATCAAGAGACCCAGTACTTC. The chain employs TRBV12-3 or TRBV12-4 and TRBJ2-5; D is undetermined. CDR3 length: 16 residues. Trimming stripped 4 bases from V and 2 bases from J, with 17 bases between.

The sample holds many counts of this clonotype. This chain joins TRBV5-1 and TRBJ1-5; possibly TRBD1 for D (6 bases). The germline V gene encodes CDR1 SGHRS and CDR2 YFSETQ. This CDR3 has 15 residues. V was shortened by 0 bases and J by 1 base, with 8 bases between the two germline ends. As DNA, the CDR3 is TGCGCCAGCAGCTTGGGAGGGGGAAGCAATCAGCCCCAGCATTTT. It codes for CASSLGGGSNQPQHF. The whole variable domain, remainder taken from reference TRBV5-1 and TRBJ1-5, is KAGVTQTPRYLIKTRGQQVTLSCSPISGHRSVSWYQQTPGQGLQFLFEYFSETQRNKGNFPGRFSGRQFSNSRSEMNVSTLELGDSALYLCASSLGGGSNQPQHFGDGTRLSIL.

The CDR3 DNA sequence: TGCGCCAGCAGCTTGTTAGGCCCGGGGAGCACTGAAGCTTTCTTT. Its protein is CASSLLGPGSTEAFF. The rearrangement joins TRBV5-1 to TRBJ1-1; D remains unclear. CDR1 is SGHRS, CDR2 YFSETQ, per germline. CDR3 length: 15 residues. Trimming stripped 1 base from V and 4 bases from J, with 14 bases between.

This clonotype was detected a few times. The V call is TRBV7-2, the J call TRBJ1-6; D unclear. Germline V gene data show CDR1 as SGHTA and CDR2 as FQGNSA. V lost 5 bases and J 10 bases, leaving 24 bases between the germline ends. CDR3 length: 17 amino acids. This CDR3 reads CASSPSVRGNLGSPLHF. In DNA form, the CDR3 reads TGTGCCAGCAGCCCCAGCGTCCGGGGAAACTTAGGGTCACCCCTCCACTTT.

V is TRBV5-6 and J is TRBJ2-7; D is undetermined. Trimming cost V 3 bases and J 1 base, with 8 bases left between them. This CDR3 is 13 amino acids long. Germline V gives CDR1 SGHDT, CDR2 YYEEEE. In DNA, the CDR3 is TGTGCCAGCAGCTCCACGCAGTCCTACGAGCAGTACTTC. This codes for CASSSTQSYEQYF.

The J gene is TRBJ1-1, the V gene TRBV6-6; D is undetermined. V was cut by 0 bases and J by 2 bases, with 10 bases left in between. Germline V CDR1 and CDR2: MNHNY, SVGAGI (reference sequence). The CDR3 has 15 residues. This CDR3 reads CASSYSGSGNTEAFF. The CDR3, as DNA: TGTGCCAGCAGTTACTCGGGTTCCGGAAACACTGAAGCTTTCTTT.

The chain combines TRBV5-1 with TRBJ2-2, with 10 bases aligning to TRBD1. The V gene end was trimmed by 4 bases and the J gene end by 6 bases; junction bases not matched to a gene: 6. The CDR3 totals 15 residues. Germline CDR1 SGHRS, CDR2 YFSETQ. The CDR3 spells CASSPGQGGPGELFF. In DNA form, the CDR3 reads TGCGCCAGCAGCCCCGGACAGGGGGGGCCCGGGGAGCTGTTTTTT.

This chain links TRBV27 with TRBJ2-7, with 8 bases identical to TRBD1. The CDR3 loop spans 14 amino acids. After removal of 4 bases from V and 7 bases from J, the junction contained 9 bases not matched to a gene. CDR1 and CDR2 from the germline V gene are MNHEY and SMNVEV (reference sequence). CDR3 region: CASSSGQGPGEQYF. The DNA for the CDR3 is TGTGCCAGCAGTTCCGGACAGGGCCCAGGGGAGCAGTACTTC.

The chain combines TRBV10-3 with TRBJ2-5, with a weak D call TRBD1 (6 bases). Germline V lookup: CDR1 ENHRY, CDR2 SYGVKD. The germline V and J ends were trimmed by 6 bases and 3 bases, with 17 bases remaining between them. This CDR3 contains 15 residues. The CDR3 DNA is TGTGCCATCAGAGTTGGTGGGGGCACTGAAGAGACCCAGTACTTC. This sequence encodes CAIRVGGGTEETQYF.

The table lists this clonotype with a few counts. This rearrangement joins TRBV2 to TRBJ2-7; 10 nucleotides agree with TRBD1. J gave up 7 bases and V 10 bases, and 13 bases lay outside the gene matches. The CDR3 spans 14 residues. From germline, CDR1 is SNHLY and CDR2 FYNNEI. DNA of the CDR3: TGTGCCACCGAGACCGGGACAGGGGCCCGGGAGCAGTACTTC. It codes for CATETGTGAREQYF.

This clonotype was detected a few times. The rearrangement joins TRBV5-1 to TRBJ2-7; no definite D call. V lost 0 bases and J lost 4, with 14 bases in between. The CDR3 covers 15 residues. Germline CDR1 and CDR2: SGHRS and YFSETQ. The CDR3 region has the DNA TGCGCCAGCAGCTTGGCGGCTGGCAGCCGATACGAGCAGTACTTC. This encodes CASSLAAGSRYEQYF. The variable domain in full, with the rest retrieved from reference TRBV5-1 and TRBJ2-7, is KAGVTQTPRYLIKTRGQQVTLSCSPISGHRSVSWYQQTPGQGLQFLFEYFSETQRNKGNFPGRFSGRQFSNSRSEMNVSTLELGDSALYLCASSLAAGSRYEQYFGPGTRLTVT.

This sequence joins TRBV20-1 and TRBJ2-1; D is unresolved. The germline V gene has CDR1 DFQATT and CDR2 SNEGSKA (reference sequence). Trimming cost V 6 bases and J 7 bases, with 16 bases left between them. The CDR3 loop spans 13 amino acids. The CDR3 region is CSARMSFVNEQFF. In nucleotides, the CDR3 is TGCAGTGCAAGGATGAGCTTTGTTAATGAGCAGTTCTTC.

This clonotype was seen more than once but under ten times. This chain connects TRBV20-1 to TRBJ2-1; 11 bases align to TRBD2. Trimming took 4 bases from V and 6 from J; bases not matched to a gene: 11. Germline lookup yields CDR1 DFQATT and CDR2 SNEGSKA (reference sequence). This CDR3 has 16 residues. The DNA for the CDR3 is TGCAGTGCTAAACTAGCGGGGGCCAGAATCCTCAATGAGCAGTTCTTC. Translated, it gives CSAKLAGARILNEQFF.

The sample holds a few counts of this clonotype. The chain joins TRBV12-3 or TRBV12-4 to TRBJ2-3; 8 bases fit TRBD1. Trimming removed 6 bases from V and 4 bases from J; junction bases left unmatched: 12. The CDR3 loop spans 16 amino acids. CDR3 protein: CASSQPRGREADTQYF. In DNA form, the CDR3 reads TGTGCCAGCAGCCAACCCAGGGGGCGCGAAGCAGATACGCAGTATTTT.

The table lists this clonotype with a few counts. The chain has TRBV4-1 and TRBJ1-2; D gene unclear. Between the trimmed V and J ends, which lost 1 base and 3 bases, there was a span of 18 bases. The CDR3 runs to 17 residues. The V gene's germline CDR1 is MGHRA and CDR2 YSYEKL. This CDR3 reads CASSQADGRVTDYGYTF. CDR3 DNA: TGCGCCAGCAGCCAAGCCGACGGTAGGGTAACGGACTATGGCTACACCTTC.

V usage is TRBV29-1 and J usage is TRBJ2-5; 8 nucleotides match TRBD1. J lost 5 bases, V lost 0 bases, and 11 bases had no gene match. The CDR3 spans 16 residues. Per the germline V gene, CDR1 is SQVTM and CDR2 is ANQGSEA. CDR3 region: CSVEDRSGGFRETQYF. The CDR3 DNA reads as TGCAGCGTTGAAGATCGATCAGGGGGCTTTAGGGAGACCCAGTACTTC.

This clonotype was recorded at least ten times. The V call is TRBV4-2, the J call TRBJ2-7; 10 bases fit TRBD2. The junction had 9 bases not matched to a gene; V was cut back by 3 bases and J by 4 bases. Germline CDR1 LGHNA, CDR2 YNFKEQ. The CDR3 length is 16 residues. CDR3 region: CASSQSGGADPYEQYF. As DNA, the CDR3 is TGTGCCAGCAGCCAGAGCGGGGGGGCCGATCCGTACGAGCAGTACTTC.

J is TRBJ1-2 and V is TRBV4-1, with TRBD1 identical over 7 bases. V lost 1 base, J lost 4 bases, and 6 bases stayed unmatched. This CDR3 spans 15 amino acids. CDR1 is MGHRA and CDR2 is YSYEKL in the germline V gene. CDR3 sequence: CASSQGRGTAYGYTF. The CDR3 DNA reads TGCGCCAGCAGCCAAGGACGAGGGACAGCCTATGGCTACACCTTC.

This chain connects TRBV6-1 to TRBJ2-3, with 10 bases fitting TRBD2. This CDR3 comprises 16 residues. The germline gives CDR1 MNHNS, CDR2 SASEGT. The J segment lost 1 base and the V segment lost 1 base, leaving 2 bases of the junction unmatched. CDR3 residues: CASSEEGTSGTDTQYF. CDR3 DNA sequence: TGTGCCAGCAGTGAAGAAGGGACTAGCGGCACAGATACGCAGTATTTT.

The rearrangement uses TRBV10-3 and TRBJ1-2, with 7 nucleotides matching TRBD1. With 6 bases clipped from V and 4 bases from J, the junction kept 2 bases outside the gene matches. Germline CDR1 and CDR2: ENHRY and SYGVKD. This CDR3 has 12 amino acids. The CDR3 sequence is CAIRAGGYGYTF. CDR3 coding DNA: TGTGCCATCAGGGCAGGGGGCTATGGCTACACCTTC.